This T cell receptor beta chain was identified in a study of cytomegalovirus exposure and HLA in healthy donors. Using immunoSEQ multiplex PCR, the repertoire was profiled, and TCRdb retains in-frame clones only, with some absent. The sample has fewer than 200,000 clones, roughly nine tenths seen once. Note on this clone: The antigen is unknown.

Findings of the study overall: Researchers catalogued approximately 160 TCR beta chains as cytomegalovirus-associated.

The CDR3 loop spans 14 amino acids. CDR1 is LNHNV, CDR2 YYDKDF, per germline (reference sequence). Trimming pared 0 bases from V and 3 bases from J, leaving 6 bases between. The sequenced sample was PBMCs. This receptor was taken from a woman under 40 in good health and CMV-seronegative. The gene calls are TRBV15 and TRBJ2-1, with a possible D match to TRBD2 (5 bases). DNA for the CDR3: TGTGCCACCAGCAGAGATCGGGGCTACAATGAGCAGTTCTTC. Its translation: CATSRDRGYNEQFF.